The next 17 T cell receptor beta chains were all read from a single sample in a study of blood T cell repertoires in COVID-19. The protocol was immunoSEQ multiplex PCR, while the TCRdb copy is restricted to in-frame clones and leaves out a portion. Of more than 300,000 clones listed, around 83% are singletons. The sample consisted of PBMCs or T cells enriched from blood (not recorded which). Receptors were obtained from a woman aged 45-65 years who had recovered from COVID-19.

This clone was counted ten times or more. The chain joins TRBV19 to TRBJ2-2; 7 bases are a match to TRBD1. The CDR3 has 17 residues. After removal of 7 bases from V and 2 bases from J, the junction contained 13 bases not matched to a gene. The germline V gene has CDR1 LNHDA and CDR2 SQIVND (reference sequence). CDR3 DNA sequence: TGTGCCAGTACCCCCTGGGCTGGGACAGCAAACACCGGGGAGCTGTTTTTT. Protein: CASTPWAGTANTGELFF.

This clone was detected a few times. The chain has TRBV14 and TRBJ2-7; D possibly corresponds to TRBD1 (6 bases). The V gene lost 6 bases and the J gene lost 0 bases, with 9 bases spanning the gap. The CDR3 has 13 residues. Per the germline V gene, CDR1 is SGHDN and CDR2 is FVKESK. The CDR3 protein is CASRLTGSYEQYF. The CDR3 nucleotides read TGTGCCAGCAGGCTGACAGGCTCCTACGAGCAGTACTTC.

The chain is built from TRBV30 and TRBJ1-2; 11 nucleotides match TRBD1. CDR3 length equals 14 residues. Germline CDR1 reads GTSNPN; CDR2 reads SVGIG (reference sequence). Trimming at V came to 7 bases and at J to 3 bases, leaving 7 bases not matched to a gene. For the CDR3, the DNA is TGTGCCTCGAACCGGGACAGGGGGTACTATGGCTACACCTTC. This gives the protein CASNRDRGYYGYTF.

V usage is TRBV7-8 and J usage is TRBJ1-3; 8 nucleotides match TRBD1. The CDR3 consists of 15 residues. Germline V lookup: CDR1 SGHVS, CDR2 FQNEAQ. Trimming at V came to 4 bases and at J to 4 bases, leaving 6 bases not matched to a gene. The CDR3 is CASSYLRGPGNTIYF. The CDR3 DNA reads as TGTGCCAGCAGCTACCTCAGGGGGCCGGGAAACACCATATATTTT.

The rearrangement links TRBV3-1 (or the pseudogene TRBV3-2) to TRBJ1-4, with D possibly matching TRBD1 (6 bases). CDR1 LGHDT and CDR2 YNNKEL come from the germline V gene (reference sequence). CDR3 length equals 16 residues. Trimming pared 0 bases from V and 8 bases from J, leaving 16 bases between. The CDR3 DNA follows: TGTGCCAGCAGCCAAGACCCCAGGGGCGGCCGCGAAAAACTGTTTTTT. Residues: CASSQDPRGGREKLFF.

The chain is built from TRBV5-6 and TRBJ2-5, with a possible D match to TRBD1 (5 bases). Trimming cost V 2 bases and J 8 bases, with 13 bases left between them. In germline, CDR1 is SGHDT, CDR2 YYEEEE. The CDR3 contains 13 residues. The CDR3 region has the DNA TGTGCCAGCAGCTTATTCCAGGGTATCACCCAGTACTTC. Translated, it gives CASSLFQGITQYF.

This clone came up once. The rearrangement links TRBV5-1 to TRBJ2-5; 8 nucleotides match TRBD2. Germline CDR1 is SGHRS and CDR2 is YFSETQ. The CDR3 totals 12 residues. V was clipped by 4 bases and J by 5 bases; unmatched bases: 1. The CDR3 loop reads CASSPGGETQYF. DNA of the CDR3: TGCGCCAGCAGCCCGGGGGGGGAGACCCAGTACTTC.

The rearrangement links TRBV4-3 to TRBJ2-7; 7 positions agree with TRBD2. The germline V gene has CDR1 LGHNA and CDR2 YSLEER. The CDR3 runs 17 residues. The ends lost 0 bases at V and 2 bases at J; junction bases unmatched: 10. The CDR3 nucleotides are TGCGCCAGCAGCCAAGATCGACTAAGCGGGACTACCTACGAGCAGTACTTC. Its protein is CASSQDRLSGTTYEQYF.

The chain combines TRBV4-2 with TRBJ1-1; D is perhaps TRBD1 (5 bases). The germline gives CDR1 LGHNA, CDR2 YNFKEQ. This CDR3 is built from 12 residues. V lost 1 base to trimming and J lost 10 bases, with 10 bases between them. The CDR3 protein is CASSQVSQGAFF. CDR3 coding DNA: TGTGCCAGCAGCCAAGTTTCCCAGGGAGCTTTCTTT.

The chain links TRBV4-2 to TRBJ2-7; possible D gene TRBD2, 5 bases. With 0 bases removed from V and 5 bases from J, the gap between germline ends came to 20 bases. The CDR3 sequence is 17 residues long. Germline values: CDR1 LGHNA, CDR2 YNFKEQ. In DNA, the CDR3 is TGTGCCAGCAGCCAAGATACCCTCCCTAGCCTGGAGAACGAGCAGTACTTC. The encoded protein is CASSQDTLPSLENEQYF.

This clone was found once. The gene calls are TRBV2 and TRBJ2-3, with 8 bases matching TRBD1. The CDR3 totals 14 residues. Germline-derived CDR1 and CDR2 are SNHLY and FYNNEI. The junction had 8 bases not matched to a gene; V was cut back by 6 bases and J by 6 bases. The CDR3 coding sequence is TGTGCCAGCAGCCCAGGGGGCCGGGGGGATACGCAGTATTTT. Amino acids: CASSPGGRGDTQYF.

This clone was picked up a small number of times. The chain is built from TRBV7-8 and TRBJ2-7; no clear D gene. CDR1 SGHVS and CDR2 FQNEAQ come from the germline V gene. The CDR3 runs to 12 residues. V lost 3 bases to trimming and J lost 6 bases, with 9 bases between them. This CDR3 reads CASSFSPAEQYF. DNA for the CDR3: TGTGCCAGCAGCTTTAGCCCAGCCGAGCAGTACTTC.

The rearrangement joins TRBV4-3 to TRBJ1-2; a possible D gene is TRBD1 (5 bases). Between the trimmed V and J ends, which lost 1 base and 4 bases, there was a span of 10 bases. Per the germline V gene, CDR1 is LGHNA and CDR2 is YSLEER. This CDR3 has 14 amino acids. This CDR3 reads CASSQVGLGYGYTF. DNA for the CDR3: TGCGCCAGCAGCCAAGTGGGGCTTGGCTATGGCTACACCTTC.

The J gene is TRBJ2-1, the V gene TRBV5-1, with TRBD2 identical over 8 bases. CDR1 is SGHRS and CDR2 is YFSETQ in the germline V gene. With 0 bases clipped from V and 7 bases from J, the junction kept 3 bases outside the gene matches. The CDR3 is 14 residues long. In nucleotides, the CDR3 is TGCGCCAGCAGCTTGGCTAGCGGGCTTAATGAGCAGTTCTTC. It encodes CASSLASGLNEQFF.

The chain employs TRBV6-2 or TRBV6-3 and TRBJ1-5; 9 nucleotides line up with TRBD1. The CDR3 has 18 residues. Trimming removed 6 bases from V and 1 base from J; junction bases left unmatched: 13. The germline V gene encodes CDR1 MNHEY and CDR2 SVGEGT. Here the CDR3 reads CASSVGQGGFSSNQPQHF. DNA of the CDR3: TGTGCCAGCAGCGTGGGACAGGGAGGTTTTTCGAGCAATCAGCCCCAGCATTTT.

The rearrangement uses TRBV7-2 and TRBJ1-1; 7 positions agree with TRBD1. Germline CDR1 reads SGHTA; CDR2 reads FQGNSA. The trim removed 1 base at V and 1 base at J, leaving 3 bases unmatched. The CDR3 has 15 amino acids. In DNA form, the CDR3 reads TGTGCCAGCAGCTTAGAAACAGGGGCGAACACTGAAGCTTTCTTT. This sequence encodes CASSLETGANTEAFF.

V and J are TRBV27 and TRBJ2-1, with 7 bases fitting TRBD2. Germline V lookup: CDR1 MNHEY, CDR2 SMNVEV (reference sequence). V gave up 3 bases and J gave up 10 bases; unmatched junction bases: 6. The CDR3 consists of 13 residues. The CDR3 protein is CASSFRTSQEQFF. For the CDR3, the DNA is TGTGCCAGCAGTTTTCGGACTAGTCAGGAGCAGTTCTTC.